This TCR beta chain is drawn from a study of identifying expanded T cells in peripheral blood. Sequencing was performed with immunoSEQ multiplex PCR; in TCRdb, only in-frame clones are kept and a portion is missing. The sample lists about 90,000 clones; 85% were seen once. Germline CDR1 GTSNPN, CDR2 SVGIG (reference sequence). V was clipped by 3 bases and J by 0 bases, with 18 bases between them. CDR3 length: 16 amino acids. The chain links TRBV30 to TRBJ2-7; D is possibly TRBD1 (6 bases). The sequencing sample was made of blood. This sequence originates from a person between 18 and 70 years old in good health. This CDR3 reads CAWSGGQFYLSYEQYF. The CDR3, as DNA: TGTGCCTGGAGCGGTGGACAGTTCTACCTCTCCTACGAGCAGTACTTC.